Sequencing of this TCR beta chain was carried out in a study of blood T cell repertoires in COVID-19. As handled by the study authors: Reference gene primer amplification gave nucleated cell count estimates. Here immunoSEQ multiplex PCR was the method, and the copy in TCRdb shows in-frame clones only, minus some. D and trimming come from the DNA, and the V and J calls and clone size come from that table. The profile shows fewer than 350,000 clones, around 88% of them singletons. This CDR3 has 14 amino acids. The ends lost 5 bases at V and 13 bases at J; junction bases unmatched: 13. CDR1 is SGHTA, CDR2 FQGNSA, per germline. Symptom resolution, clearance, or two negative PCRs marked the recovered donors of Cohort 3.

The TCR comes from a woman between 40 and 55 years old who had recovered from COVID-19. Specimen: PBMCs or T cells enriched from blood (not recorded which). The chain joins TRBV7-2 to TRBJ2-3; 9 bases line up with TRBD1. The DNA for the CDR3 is TGTGCCAGCAGCCGTCCCGGGACAGGGTACCGAAAGTATTTT. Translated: CASSRPGTGYRKYF. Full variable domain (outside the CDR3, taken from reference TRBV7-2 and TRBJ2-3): GAGVSQSPSNKVTEKGKDVELRCDPISGHTALYWYRQSLGQGLEFLIYFQGNSAPDKSGLPSDRFSAERTGGSVSTLTIQRTQQEDSAVYLCASSRPGTGYRKYFGPGTRLTVL.